This entry features one TCR beta chain sequence. Its specificity is not known. This record belongs to a study of cytomegalovirus exposure and HLA in healthy donors. The PCR contained 60 Vbeta and 13 Jbeta primers. The protocol was immunoSEQ multiplex PCR, while the TCRdb copy is restricted to in-frame clones and leaves out a portion. The sample features 45,000 to 60,000 clones, with over 2% in its top ten. Study outcomes and limitations: Sequencing depth roughly uniform across donors was assumed in presence/absence analyses. Investigators reported under 200 TCR beta chains as tied to cytomegalovirus. TCR beta chains associated with HLA were, in a later analysis, more clonally expanded than equally common others.

The CDR3 length is 11 residues. The V gene's germline CDR1 is SGHRS and CDR2 YFSETQ. V lost 1 base to trimming and J lost 10 bases, with 6 bases between them. The rearrangement uses TRBV5-1 and TRBJ2-1; D gene ambiguous. Sequencing used PBMCs. The clonotype originates from a female donor in good health and CMV-seronegative. The CDR3 region has the DNA TGCGCCAGCAGCTTGCAGGAAGAGCAGTTCTTC. This sequence encodes CASSLQEEQFF.